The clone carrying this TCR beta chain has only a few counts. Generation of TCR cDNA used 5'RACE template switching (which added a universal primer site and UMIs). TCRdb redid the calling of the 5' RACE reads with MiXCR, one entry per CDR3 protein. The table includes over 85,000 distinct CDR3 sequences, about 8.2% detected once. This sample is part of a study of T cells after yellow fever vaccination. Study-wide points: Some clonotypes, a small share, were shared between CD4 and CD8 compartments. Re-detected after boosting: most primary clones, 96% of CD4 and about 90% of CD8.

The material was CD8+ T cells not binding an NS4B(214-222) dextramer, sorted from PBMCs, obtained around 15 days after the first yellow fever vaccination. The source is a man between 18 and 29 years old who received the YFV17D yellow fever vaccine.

This chain's CDR3 is CASSLGWEFYNEQFF. The CDR3 DNA sequence: TGTGCCAGCAGCTTAGGTTGGGAGTTCTACAATGAGCAGTTCTTC. The chain is built from TRBV7-2 and TRBJ2-1; a weak D match, TRBD2 (5 bases). Germline CDR1 reads SGHTA; CDR2 reads FQGNSA. CDR3 length equals 15 residues. Trimming took off 1 base at V and 3 bases at J, with 10 bases between the two ends.